This is a list of T cell receptor beta chains from one sample in a study of cytomegalovirus exposure and HLA in healthy donors. The data were produced by immunoSEQ multiplex PCR, yet TCRdb's version contains in-frame clones alone and is incomplete. The data hold some 140,000 clones, with around 80% observed a single time. Specimen: PBMCs. Receptor source: a young man in good health. Both conserved end residues are part of each CDR3. Each record gives: V gene, D gene, J gene, clone size, CDR3 DNA, CDR3 protein. The D gene is left open where the match is weak. Size values are once, few and many counts, or a class for expanded clones, and some rows have none.

V: TRBV5-1
D: TRBD1
J: TRBJ2-4
size: .
DNA: TGCGCCAGCAGCCAAGGGACAGGGGGTATTTCAATAGCCAAAAACATTCAGTACTTC
CDR3: CASSQGTGGISIAKNIQYF

V: TRBV28
D: TRBD2
J: TRBJ2-1
size: once
DNA: TGTGCCAGCAGTCCCCGGACTAGCGGGAACTACAATGAGCAGTTCTTC
CDR3: CASSPRTSGNYNEQFF

V: TRBV5-1
D: .
J: TRBJ2-7
size: .
DNA: TGCGCCAGCAGCTCGACAGGTTCCCCCTACGAGCAGTACTTC
CDR3: CASSSTGSPYEQYF

V: TRBV27
D: TRBD2
J: TRBJ2-2
size: .
DNA: TGTGCCAGCAGACCCTGGGGTACTAGCGGGAGCACCGGGGAGCTGTTTTTT
CDR3: CASRPWGTSGSTGELFF

V: TRBV18
D: TRBD1
J: TRBJ2-5
size: .
DNA: TGTGCCAGCTCATCTCCGGGACAGATGGCGACCCAGTACTTC
CDR3: CASSSPGQMATQYF

V: TRBV4-1
D: TRBD1
J: TRBJ1-4
size: once
DNA: TGCGCCAGCAGCCACACATTGCCGGGACAGGAGCATGAAAAACTGTTTTTT
CDR3: CASSHTLPGQEHEKLFF

V: TRBV19
D: .
J: TRBJ2-3
size: .
DNA: TGTGCCAGTAGAGAGAGCGCCGCGAGCACAGATACGCAGTATTTT
CDR3: CASRESAASTDTQYF

V: TRBV10-1
D: .
J: TRBJ2-2
size: .
DNA: TGCGCCAGCAGTGAAAGCGCAGAGACCGGGGAGCTGTTTTTT
CDR3: CASSESAETGELFF

V: TRBV28
D: .
J: TRBJ2-5
size: .
DNA: TGTGCCACGAGCGCGAGAGGGGAGACCCAGTACTTC
CDR3: CATSARGETQYF

V: TRBV6-1
D: .
J: TRBJ2-7
size: .
DNA: TGTGCCAGCAGGCCACCCGGGGGTTCTGCCGAGCAGTACTTC
CDR3: CASRPPGGSAEQYF

V: TRBV7-9
D: .
J: TRBJ2-1
size: .
DNA: TGTGCCAGCAGCTTAGCCGGTTCGAGTGAGCAGTTCTTC
CDR3: CASSLAGSSEQFF

V: TRBV6-1
D: TRBD2
J: TRBJ2-2
size: .
DNA: TGTGCCAGCAGGGGGACTAGCGAAACCGGGGAGCTGTTTTTT
CDR3: CASRGTSETGELFF

V: TRBV28
D: .
J: TRBJ1-4
size: .
DNA: TGTGCCAGCAGTTCCCCCGCAGGGGCTAATGAAAAACTGTTTTTT
CDR3: CASSSPAGANEKLFF

V: TRBV9
D: .
J: TRBJ2-2
size: .
DNA: TGTGCCAGCAGCGTAGACCCCCTAGTGAACACCGGGGAGCTGTTTTTT
CDR3: CASSVDPLVNTGELFF